This entry features one TCR beta chain sequence. Its antigen is currently unknown. This entry is derived from a study of shared clonotypes between healthy human individuals. The data were produced by immunoSEQ multiplex PCR, yet TCRdb's version contains in-frame clones alone and is incomplete. The sample carries some 630,000 clones, about three quarters recorded once. Study-wide results and limits: Among non-shared clonotypes, generation probabilities were lower than among those shared by all four donors.

Sample: memory CD4+ T cells sorted from blood. The subset is: CD45RA-negative fraction. This TCR was sampled from a woman in her twenties or thirties in good health.

The chain's CDR3 is CASSLGPSEQYF. Here the CDR3 DNA reads TGTGCCAGCAGTTTAGGACCATCCGAGCAGTACTTC. The chain joins TRBV27 to TRBJ2-7, with D hard to call. Trimming pared 2 bases from V and 6 bases from J, leaving 8 bases between. The CDR3 runs 12 residues. Germline V gene lookup returns CDR1 MNHEY and CDR2 SMNVEV (reference sequence).